This section outlines one T cell receptor beta chain sequence together with its context. Its antigen is still unknown. Base qualities are missing; no much larger clone stands one base away. Per the publication, the time point label means: baseline before first vaccination. The vaccinee samples were drawn from two UK trials, COV001 and COV002, one of which was a single-blind randomized controlled phase 2/3 trial testing AZD1222 (ChAdOx1 nCoV-19) in healthy adults. Trial participant PBMC samples were collected at day 0 and day 28 after the second dose for TCRbeta chain sequencing. At the junction V is shortened by 6 bases and J by 2 bases, with 15 bases in between. The germline V gene specifies MDHEN as CDR1 and SYDVKM as CDR2. From the cysteine up to the phenylalanine, the CDR3 has a length of 15 residues. Only CDR3 DNA remains: 45 bases, in frame from the first base. This sample stems from a study of T cell responses to AZD1222 COVID-19 vaccine (dated by TCRdb to the early 2020s). General notes on the study: AZD1222 recipients with second doses at about 4 weeks or about 12 weeks were pooled, because spike-specific TCR depth and breadth did not differ between schedules. A total of 233 trial participants underwent TCR sequencing, of whom 207 had received two doses of AZD1222 and about 26 had received two doses of the MenACWY control vaccine. Enrollment into the trials was organized by age into subgroups of 18-55, 56-69 and 70-plus years, and those subgroups contained 148, 28 and 57 TCR-sequenced participants, respectively. Summary of the overall study and its limitations: Participants were mostly white British and included more females than males, and it was suggested by the authors that clonal diversity may have been underestimated. Spike-specific TCR breadth and depth rose significantly after two AZD1222 doses compared with day 0 and with MenACWY recipients. CD4 TCRs associated with the vaccine covered the entire spike protein, and the dominant responses were in regions 160-218 and 743-854. No day 14 peak-response samples were available, so repertoires were characterized only after the peak T cell response. Reportedly, almost half of the unique spike-specific TCRs recognized epitopes lying outside the regions that are mutated in the B.1.351 and B.1.1.7 variants. In the small 56-69-year group, the increase in depth fell short of significance, most likely because of low power. Conclusions about previously exposed vaccinees are limited because only six or seven AZD1222 recipients were SARS-CoV-2 seropositive at baseline.

The CDR3 regions of human TCRbeta chains were analyzed by immunosequencing. Per the original workflow: TCRs in the repertoires were matched against a reference library of SARS-CoV-2-specific TCRs that had been generated with the MIRA antigen-specificity platform. Breadth was defined as the fraction of unique TCRs that were SARS-CoV-2-associated, and depth was defined as the fraction of total T cells that were SARS-CoV-2-associated. Using the MIRA data, each spike-specific TCR was assigned both to the spike region to which the TCR was reactive and to a CD4 or CD8 class. Log10-transformed breadth and depth values were compared by one-way ANOVA with Sidak's multiple comparisons tests. Entries here come from immuneACCESS through TCRdb and include only in-frame sequences with V and J called. Some clones fail to appear in such tables; in the studies checked, an unresolved V gene covers under half of the shortfall, and the cause of the remainder is unknown. V, J and clone size are taken as reported in that table, and D and trimming were inferred from the DNA itself. This sample gives approximately 110,000 clones in total; approximately 90% of them show up just once. The ten largest clones take up approximately 5.2% of the sample.

The rearrangement joined TRBV28 to TRBJ2-3; the D gene is perhaps TRBD2, from 6 matching bases. The source material was peripheral blood, sampled on day 0 of AZD1222 vaccination. This clonotype was obtained from an adult in good health. The CDR3 corresponds to CASRVWGGDTDTQYF. Here is the DNA: TGTGCCAGCAGGGTCTGGGGAGGAGACACAGATACGCAGTATTTT.